These 9 T cell receptor beta chains were sequenced from one sample in a study of T-cell memory formation after mild COVID-19 (dated by TCRdb to the early 2020s). Library prep was done by 5' RACE. TCRdb records Illumina NovaSeq 6000 as the sequencer. In-frame beta chains were kept once TCRdb had trimmed the public reads at Q25 with fastp and called clones with MiXCR. Each CDR3 protein appears once, grouped with its most common genes and DNA. The sample contains 250,000 to 300,000 distinct CDR3 sequences, 15% to 20% of them found a single time. Of the sample, about a fifth falls within the top ten clones. The sample was PBMCs or a T cell subset sorted from them (not recorded which). All receptors come from a man younger than 30 who had mild COVID-19 (a few samples of this study predate the infection). The sample titles of this study are shuffled in the database, so cell type and time point are left out; the donor was told from shared clones.

This rearrangement joins TRBV9 to TRBJ1-3; D unresolved. Germline CDR1 is SGDLS and CDR2 is YYNGEE. The V end was cut by 0 bases, the J end by 2 bases, with 6 bases between. The length of the CDR3 is 14 residues. The CDR3 DNA follows: TGTGCCAGCAGCGTAGGGGGTACTGGAAACACCATATATTTT. Translated, it gives CASSVGGTGNTIYF. The variable domain in full, completed from reference TRBV9 and TRBJ1-3, reads DSGVTQTPKHLITATGQRVTLRCSPRSGDLSVYWYQQSLDQGLQFLIQYYNGEERAKGNILERFSAQQFPDLHSELNLSSLELGDSALYFCASSVGGTGNTIYFGEGSWLTVV.

The chain is built from TRBV25-1 and TRBJ2-1; D is perhaps TRBD1 (5 bases). The CDR3 is 13 amino acids. The V gene's germline CDR1 is MGHDK and CDR2 SYGVNS. The V end lost 7 bases, the J end lost 6 bases, and 13 bases lay between the germline ends. Here the CDR3 DNA reads TGTGCCAGCAAAAAACAGGATTTCAATGAGCAGTTCTTC. Translated, it gives CASKKQDFNEQFF.

This clonotype was counted a few times. The chain combines TRBV12-3 or TRBV12-4 with TRBJ1-6; no clear D gene. This CDR3 contains 14 residues. The germline V and J ends were trimmed by 4 bases and 10 bases, with 14 bases remaining between them. The CDR3 loop is CASSSMVGVSPLHF. The CDR3 nucleotides read TGTGCCAGCAGTTCCATGGTCGGGGTCTCACCCCTCCACTTT.

CDR3: CASSQGVGTGGGEQYF. Here the CDR3 DNA reads TGCGCCAGCAGCCAAGGAGTCGGGACAGGGGGTGGCGAGCAGTACTTC. The rearrangement uses TRBV4-1 and TRBJ2-7, with 11 nucleotides matching TRBD1. Looked up from germline, CDR1 is MGHRA and CDR2 is YSYEKL. V shed 1 base and J 6 bases; nucleotides not matched to a gene: 8. The CDR3 totals 16 residues.

This chain joins TRBV9 and TRBJ2-3; maybe TRBD1 (6 bases). Trimming removed 5 bases from V and 3 bases from J, with 19 bases in between. CDR1 and CDR2 from the germline V gene are SGDLS and YYNGEE. This CDR3 contains 16 residues. DNA for the CDR3: TGTGCCAGCAGACCATTCTTGGGGGCAGGAACAGATACGCAGTATTTT. The encoded protein is CASRPFLGAGTDTQYF.

This clonotype has a count of ten or more. The V gene is TRBV7-2, the J gene TRBJ2-7; D may be TRBD1 or TRBD2 (5 bases each). With 1 base removed from V and 2 bases from J, the gap between germline ends came to 9 bases. Germline assignment: CDR1 SGHTA and CDR2 FQGNSA. CDR3 length: 14 amino acids. The CDR3 region is CASSLGPGPYEQYV. For the CDR3, the DNA is TGTGCCAGCAGCTTAGGTCCGGGGCCCTACGAGCAGTACGTC.

This clonotype was picked up a small number of times. The J gene is TRBJ2-5, the V gene TRBV5-1; 8 bases are shared with TRBD1. The CDR3 is made up of 14 amino acids. Trimming at V came to 4 bases and at J to 2 bases, leaving 4 bases not matched to a gene. Germline V gene data show CDR1 as SGHRS and CDR2 as YFSETQ. DNA for the CDR3: TGCGCCAGCAGCGGACAGGGAGTACAAGAGACCCAGTACTTC. Translating it yields CASSGQGVQETQYF.

This clonotype was counted only a few times. The genes are TRBV29-1 and TRBJ2-1; no clear D gene. Trimming pared 5 bases from V and 7 bases from J, leaving 9 bases between. Germline-derived CDR1 and CDR2 are SQVTM and ANQGSEA. CDR3 size: 11 residues. The CDR3, as DNA: TGCAGCGTTTCCCAGGTTAATGAGCAGTTCTTC. Encoded protein: CSVSQVNEQFF.

This clonotype was counted between two and nine times. This chain joins TRBV27 and TRBJ2-7, with a weak D call TRBD1 (6 bases). The V and J ends lost 4 bases and 4 bases respectively, with 8 bases between them. This CDR3 spans 12 amino acids. Germline V gene data show CDR1 as MNHEY and CDR2 as SMNVEV (reference sequence). For the CDR3, the DNA is TGTGCCAGCAGTTATCAGGGGTACGAGCAGTACTTC. It yields the protein CASSYQGYEQYF.